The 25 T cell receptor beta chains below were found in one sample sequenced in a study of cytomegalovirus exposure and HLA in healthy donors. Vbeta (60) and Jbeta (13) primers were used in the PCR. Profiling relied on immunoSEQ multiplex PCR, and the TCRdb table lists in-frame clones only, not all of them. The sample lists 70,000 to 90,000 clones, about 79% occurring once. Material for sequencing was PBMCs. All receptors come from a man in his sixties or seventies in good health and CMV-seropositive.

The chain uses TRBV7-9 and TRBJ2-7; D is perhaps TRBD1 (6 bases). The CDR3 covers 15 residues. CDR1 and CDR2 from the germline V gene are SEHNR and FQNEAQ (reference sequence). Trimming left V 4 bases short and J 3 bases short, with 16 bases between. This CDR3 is CASSYFGTPGYEQYF. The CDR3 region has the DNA TGTGCCAGCAGCTACTTCGGGACACCCGGCTACGAGCAGTACTTC.

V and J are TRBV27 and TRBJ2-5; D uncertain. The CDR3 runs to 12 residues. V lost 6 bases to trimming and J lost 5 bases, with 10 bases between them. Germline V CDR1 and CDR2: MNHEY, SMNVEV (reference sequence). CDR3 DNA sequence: TGTGCCAGCAGCGGGTCAACGGAGACCCAGTACTTC. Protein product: CASSGSTETQYF.

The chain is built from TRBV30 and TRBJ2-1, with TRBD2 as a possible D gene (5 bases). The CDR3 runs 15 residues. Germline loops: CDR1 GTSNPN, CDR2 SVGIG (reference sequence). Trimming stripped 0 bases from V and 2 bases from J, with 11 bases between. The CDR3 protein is CAWSVGSETYNEQFF. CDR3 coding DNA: TGTGCCTGGAGTGTAGGTAGCGAGACCTACAATGAGCAGTTCTTC.

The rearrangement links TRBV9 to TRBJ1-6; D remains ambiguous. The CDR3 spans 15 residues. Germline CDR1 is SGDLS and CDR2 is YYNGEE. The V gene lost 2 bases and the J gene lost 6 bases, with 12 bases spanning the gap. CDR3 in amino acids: CASSVNSQINSPLHF. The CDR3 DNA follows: TGTGCCAGCAGCGTTAATTCACAGATTAATTCACCCCTCCACTTT.

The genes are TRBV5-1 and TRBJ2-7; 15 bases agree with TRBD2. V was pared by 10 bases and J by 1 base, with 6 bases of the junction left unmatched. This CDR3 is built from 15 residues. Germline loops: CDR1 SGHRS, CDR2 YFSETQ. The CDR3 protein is CASGLAGGLSYEQYF. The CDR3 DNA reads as TGCGCCTCCGGACTAGCGGGAGGGTTGTCCTACGAGCAGTACTTC.

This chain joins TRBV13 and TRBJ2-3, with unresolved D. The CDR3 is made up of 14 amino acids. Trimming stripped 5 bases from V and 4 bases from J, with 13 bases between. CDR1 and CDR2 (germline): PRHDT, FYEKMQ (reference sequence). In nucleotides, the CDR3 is TGTGCCAGCAGCGCCCTTCTAGGTTCAGATACGCAGTATTTT. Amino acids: CASSALLGSDTQYF.

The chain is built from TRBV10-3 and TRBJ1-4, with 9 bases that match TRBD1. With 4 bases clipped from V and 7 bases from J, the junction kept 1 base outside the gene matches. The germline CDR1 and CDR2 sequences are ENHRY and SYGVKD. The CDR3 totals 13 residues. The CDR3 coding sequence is TGTGCCATCAGTGGACAGGGGGGTGAAAAACTGTTTTTT. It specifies CAISGQGGEKLFF.

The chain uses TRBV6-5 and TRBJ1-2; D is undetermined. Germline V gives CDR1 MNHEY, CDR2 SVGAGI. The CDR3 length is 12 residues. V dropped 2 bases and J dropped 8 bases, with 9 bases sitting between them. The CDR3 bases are TGTGCCAGCAGTTACAGCGGAGGAGGCTACACCTTC. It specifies CASSYSGGGYTF.

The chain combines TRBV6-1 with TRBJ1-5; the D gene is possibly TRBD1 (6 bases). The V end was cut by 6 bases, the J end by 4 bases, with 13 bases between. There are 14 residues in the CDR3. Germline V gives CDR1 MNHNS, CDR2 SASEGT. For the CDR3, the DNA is TGTGCCAGCAGGGAACAGGGTTGGAATCAGCCCCAGCATTTT. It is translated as CASREQGWNQPQHF.

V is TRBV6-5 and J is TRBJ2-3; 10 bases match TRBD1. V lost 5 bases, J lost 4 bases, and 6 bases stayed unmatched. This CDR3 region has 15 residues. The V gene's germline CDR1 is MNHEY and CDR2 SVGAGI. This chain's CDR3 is CASSPGQGVPDTQYF. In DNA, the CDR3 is TGTGCCAGCAGTCCAGGACAGGGGGTTCCAGATACGCAGTATTTT.

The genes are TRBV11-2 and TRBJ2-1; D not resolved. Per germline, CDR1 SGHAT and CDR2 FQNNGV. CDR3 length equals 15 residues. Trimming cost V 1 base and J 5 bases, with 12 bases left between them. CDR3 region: CASSLALEMDNEQFF. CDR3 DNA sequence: TGTGCCAGCAGCTTAGCGCTGGAGATGGACAATGAGCAGTTCTTC.

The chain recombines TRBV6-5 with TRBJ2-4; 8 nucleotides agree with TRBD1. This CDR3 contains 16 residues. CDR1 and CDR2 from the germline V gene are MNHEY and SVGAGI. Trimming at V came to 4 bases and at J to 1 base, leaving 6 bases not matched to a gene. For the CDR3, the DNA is TGTGCCAGCAGTTCCCAGGGGGCAGGCGCCAAAAACATTCAGTACTTC. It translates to CASSSQGAGAKNIQYF.

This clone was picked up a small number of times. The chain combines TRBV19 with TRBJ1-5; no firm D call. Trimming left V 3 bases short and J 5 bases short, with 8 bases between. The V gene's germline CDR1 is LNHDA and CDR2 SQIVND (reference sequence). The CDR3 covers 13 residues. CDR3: CASSMSLYQPQHF. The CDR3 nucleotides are TGTGCCAGTAGTATGAGCCTTTATCAGCCCCAGCATTTT.

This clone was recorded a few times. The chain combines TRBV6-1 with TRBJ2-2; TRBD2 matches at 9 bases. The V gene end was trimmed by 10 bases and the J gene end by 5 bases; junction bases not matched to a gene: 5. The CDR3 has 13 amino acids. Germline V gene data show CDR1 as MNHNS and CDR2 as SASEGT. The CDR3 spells CAIGGRATGELFF. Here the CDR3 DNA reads TGTGCCATCGGCGGGAGGGCAACCGGGGAGCTGTTTTTT.

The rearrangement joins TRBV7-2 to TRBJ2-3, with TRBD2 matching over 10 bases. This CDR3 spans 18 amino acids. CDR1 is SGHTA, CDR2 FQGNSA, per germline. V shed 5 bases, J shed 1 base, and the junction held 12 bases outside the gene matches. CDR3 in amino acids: CASSVRELAGPGTDTQYF. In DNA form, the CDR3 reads TGTGCCAGCAGCGTCCGCGAACTAGCGGGACCCGGCACAGATACGCAGTATTTT.

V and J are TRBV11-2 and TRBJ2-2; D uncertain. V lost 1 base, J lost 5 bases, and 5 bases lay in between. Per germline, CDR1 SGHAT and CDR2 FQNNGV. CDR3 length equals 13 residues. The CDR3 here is CASSLVGTGELFF. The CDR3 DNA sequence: TGTGCCAGCAGCTTAGTCGGGACCGGGGAGCTGTTTTTT.

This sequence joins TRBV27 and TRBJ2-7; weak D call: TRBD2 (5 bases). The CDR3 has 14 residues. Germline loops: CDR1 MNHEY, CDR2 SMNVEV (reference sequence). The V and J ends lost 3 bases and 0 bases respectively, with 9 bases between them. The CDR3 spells CASSFRSDSYEQYF. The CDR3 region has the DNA TGTGCCAGCAGTTTTCGTAGCGACTCCTACGAGCAGTACTTC.

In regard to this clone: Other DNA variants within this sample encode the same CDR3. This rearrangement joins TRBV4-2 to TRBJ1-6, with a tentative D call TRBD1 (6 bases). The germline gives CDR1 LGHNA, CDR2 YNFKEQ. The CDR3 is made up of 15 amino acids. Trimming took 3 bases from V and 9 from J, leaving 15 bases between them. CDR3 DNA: TGTGCCAGCAGCCAGGAGCACAGGGTCGGTTCACCCCTCCACTTT. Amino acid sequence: CASSQEHRVGSPLHF.

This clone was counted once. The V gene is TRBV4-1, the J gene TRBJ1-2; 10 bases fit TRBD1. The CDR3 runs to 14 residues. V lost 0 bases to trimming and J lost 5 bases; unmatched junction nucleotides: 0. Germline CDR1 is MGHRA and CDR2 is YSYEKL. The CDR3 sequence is CASSQEDRGYGYTF. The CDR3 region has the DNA TGCGCCAGCAGCCAAGAGGACAGGGGGTATGGCTACACCTTC.

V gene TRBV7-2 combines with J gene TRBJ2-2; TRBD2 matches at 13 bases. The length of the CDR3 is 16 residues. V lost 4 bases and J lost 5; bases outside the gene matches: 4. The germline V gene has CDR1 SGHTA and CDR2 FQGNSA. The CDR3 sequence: CASSSGLAGVTGELFF. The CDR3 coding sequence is TGTGCCAGCAGCTCTGGACTAGCGGGGGTTACCGGGGAGCTGTTTTTT. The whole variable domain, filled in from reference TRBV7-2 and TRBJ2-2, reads GAGVSQSPSNKVTEKGKDVELRCDPISGHTALYWYRQSLGQGLEFLIYFQGNSAPDKSGLPSDRFSAERTGGSVSTLTIQRTQQEDSAVYLCASSSGLAGVTGELFFGEGSRLTVL.

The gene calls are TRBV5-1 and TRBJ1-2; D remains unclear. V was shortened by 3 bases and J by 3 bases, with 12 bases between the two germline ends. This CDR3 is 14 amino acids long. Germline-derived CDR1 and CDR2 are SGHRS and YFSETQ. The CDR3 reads CASSYRGRDYGYTF. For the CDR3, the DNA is TGCGCCAGCAGCTATCGAGGGCGCGACTATGGCTACACCTTC.

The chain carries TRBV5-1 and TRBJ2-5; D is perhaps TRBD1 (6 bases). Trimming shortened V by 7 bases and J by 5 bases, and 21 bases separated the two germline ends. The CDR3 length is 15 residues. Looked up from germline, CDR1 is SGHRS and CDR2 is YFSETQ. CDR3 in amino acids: CASRARGSVGETQYF. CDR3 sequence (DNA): TGCGCCAGCCGGGCGAGGGGGTCGGTGGGGGAGACCCAGTACTTC.

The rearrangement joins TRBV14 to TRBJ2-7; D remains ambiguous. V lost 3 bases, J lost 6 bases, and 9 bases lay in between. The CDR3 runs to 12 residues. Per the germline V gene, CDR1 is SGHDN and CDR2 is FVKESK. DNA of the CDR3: TGTGCCAGCAGCCATGAAACCGGCGAGCAGTACTTC. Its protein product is CASSHETGEQYF.

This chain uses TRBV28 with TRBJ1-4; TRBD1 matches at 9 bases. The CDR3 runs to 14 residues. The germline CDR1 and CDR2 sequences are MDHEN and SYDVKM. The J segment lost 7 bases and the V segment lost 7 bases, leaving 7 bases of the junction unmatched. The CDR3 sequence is CASTWGTGFEKLFF. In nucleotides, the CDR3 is TGTGCCAGCACCTGGGGGACAGGGTTTGAAAAACTGTTTTTT.

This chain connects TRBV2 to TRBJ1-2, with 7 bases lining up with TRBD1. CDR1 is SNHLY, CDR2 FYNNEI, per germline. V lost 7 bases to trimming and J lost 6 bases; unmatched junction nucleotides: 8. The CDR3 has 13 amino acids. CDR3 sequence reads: CASMTGILNGYTF. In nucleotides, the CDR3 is TGTGCCAGCATGACAGGGATCCTGAATGGCTACACCTTC.